This T cell receptor (beta chain) was obtained from a study of blood T cell repertoires in COVID-19. V gave up 10 bases and J gave up 6 bases; unmatched junction bases: 13. Germline CDR1 is MNHEY and CDR2 is SVGAGI. CDR3 length: 15 residues. TCRdb's copy holds only in-frame clones and misses some; the assay was immunoSEQ multiplex PCR. The table records more than 40,000 clones, approximately 83% of them present only once. This clonotype originated in a human donor in a cohort sampled during active COVID-19. The donor label of this sample is uncertain. The sequenced sample consisted of peripheral blood. V is TRBV6-5 and J is TRBJ1-2, with TRBD1 identical over 11 bases. DNA for the CDR3: TGTGCCATCCACCCGGCCGGGACAGGGGGTAATGGCTACACCTTC. Residues: CAIHPAGTGGNGYTF.